Reported below is one TCR beta chain. Its ends do not fully match the called genes, so a read error is possible. Prior to thyroid surgery, none of the patients had received any treatment. The data were taken from a study of metastatic and nonmetastatic thyroid tumors. Overall study context: Samples came from malignant and benign thyroid patients, and repertoires were compared across blood and tumor or nodule tissue.

TCRdb re-called clones via MiXCR from the PCR reads. This table holds about 20,000 clones, about 15% found once. The CDR3 runs to 16 residues. CDR1 and CDR2 (germline): SGHAT, FQDESV (reference sequence). This TCR came from a female donor with papillary thyroid cancer or a benign thyroid nodule (not recorded which). Some clones in this sample may be carry-over from other donors' samples. The chain links TRBV11-1 to TRBJ2-1, with 12 bases lining up with TRBD2. The sequenced sample consisted of blood. CDR3 coding DNA: TGTGCCAGCACCAGGACTAGCGGGACGGAAGGGAATGTGCAGTTCTTC. Protein sequence: CASTRTSGTEGNVQFF. The full variable domain, completed using reference TRBV11-1 and TRBJ2-1, is EAEVAQSPRYKITEKSQAVAFWCDPISGHATLYWYRQILGQGPELLVQFQDESVVDDSQLPKDRFSAERLKGVDSTLKIQPAELGDSAMYLCASTRTSGTEGNVQFFGPGTRLTVL.